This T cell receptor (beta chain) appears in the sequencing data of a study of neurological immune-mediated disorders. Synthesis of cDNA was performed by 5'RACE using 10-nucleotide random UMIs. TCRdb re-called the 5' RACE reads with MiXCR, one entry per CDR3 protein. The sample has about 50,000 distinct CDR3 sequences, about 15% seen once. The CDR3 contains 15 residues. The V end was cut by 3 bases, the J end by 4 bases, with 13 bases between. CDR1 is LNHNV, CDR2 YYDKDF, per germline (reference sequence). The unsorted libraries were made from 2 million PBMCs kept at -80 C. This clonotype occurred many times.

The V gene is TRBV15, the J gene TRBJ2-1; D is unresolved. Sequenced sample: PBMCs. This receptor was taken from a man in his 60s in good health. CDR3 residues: CATSSRSAEYNEQFF. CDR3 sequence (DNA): TGTGCCACCAGCAGCCGGAGCGCAGAGTACAATGAGCAGTTCTTC.